Each of the 16 T cell receptor beta chains below was sequenced from the same sample in a study of control samples from healthy donors and cancer patients. Libraries were prepared by immunoSEQ multiplex PCR; TCRdb keeps only in-frame clonotypes and omits some of them. Among around 250,000 clones listed, roughly 80% were seen once. The sequenced sample was PBMCs. These receptors originate from a woman aged 55-70 years with lung cancer.

The chain carries TRBV2 and TRBJ2-7; D unresolved. V dropped 0 bases and J dropped 13 bases, with 19 bases sitting between them. CDR1 and CDR2 from the germline V gene are SNHLY and FYNNEI. The CDR3 totals 14 residues. As DNA, the CDR3 is TGTGCCAGCAGTGAAGCGCTTCGAGGCTATCGGATCTACTTC. It codes for CASSEALRGYRIYF.

The V call is TRBV28, the J call TRBJ1-5; D call uncertain. V lost 6 bases and J lost 7, with 13 bases in between. CDR3 length: 13 residues. Germline CDR1 is MDHEN and CDR2 is SYDVKM. CDR3 sequence reads: CASSETSNQPQHF. CDR3 coding DNA: TGTGCCAGCAGCGAAACGTCAAACCAGCCCCAGCATTTT.

CDR3 sequence reads: CAISEGVPGQETQYF. The CDR3 DNA sequence: TGTGCCATCAGTGAAGGGGTGCCGGGACAAGAGACCCAGTACTTC. This sequence joins TRBV10-3 and TRBJ2-5; D may be TRBD1 or TRBD2 (5 bases each). This CDR3 region has 15 residues. Trimming took 3 bases from V and 2 from J, leaving 13 bases between them. Looked up from germline, CDR1 is ENHRY and CDR2 is SYGVKD.

The V and J genes are TRBV6-5 and TRBJ1-1; tentatively, D is TRBD1 (5 bases). The length of the CDR3 is 14 residues. V lost 5 bases to trimming and J lost 10 bases, with 20 bases between them. Germline V CDR1 and CDR2: MNHEY, SVGAGI. The CDR3 sequence is CASSTRADTRRAFF. Here the CDR3 DNA reads TGTGCCAGCAGTACGAGGGCGGACACACGGAGAGCTTTCTTT.

The chain employs TRBV12-3 or TRBV12-4 and TRBJ2-5, with TRBD1 matching over 8 bases. V shed 6 bases and J 4 bases; nucleotides not matched to a gene: 4. CDR3 length equals 13 residues. This CDR3 reads CASSRGQGETQYF. The CDR3 DNA reads as TGTGCCAGCAGCCGAGGACAGGGAGAGACCCAGTACTTC.

The chain has TRBV5-1 and TRBJ2-3, with D uncertain. This CDR3 spans 15 amino acids. CDR1 and CDR2 (germline): SGHRS, YFSETQ. Trimming shortened V by 3 bases and J by 0 bases, and 11 bases separated the two germline ends. CDR3 DNA: TGCGCCAGCAGCTCTTCTTATTCTAGCACAGATACGCAGTATTTT. It specifies CASSSSYSSTDTQYF.

V usage is TRBV5-5 and J usage is TRBJ2-7; possible D gene TRBD1, 5 bases. The CDR3 spans 17 residues. The germline V gene encodes CDR1 SGHKS and CDR2 YYEKEE (reference sequence). The V end was cut by 2 bases, the J end by 7 bases, with 25 bases between. The CDR3 sequence: CASSFLVRRQGAREQYF. CDR3 DNA sequence: TGTGCCAGCAGCTTCCTAGTGAGACGGCAGGGCGCGCGGGAGCAGTACTTC.

The V and J genes are TRBV20-1 and TRBJ2-7, with D possibly matching TRBD2 (5 bases). The CDR3 is made up of 13 amino acids. Germline V gene lookup returns CDR1 DFQATT and CDR2 SNEGSKA (reference sequence). Trimming cost V 6 bases and J 9 bases, with 21 bases left between them. CDR3 in amino acids: CSASRPKDLGQYF. CDR3 nucleotide sequence: TGCAGTGCCAGTAGGCCTAAGGACTTGGGGCAGTACTTC.

This clone was counted a single time. The chain has TRBV5-4 and TRBJ1-1; D is perhaps TRBD1 (5 bases). Germline assignment: CDR1 SGHNT and CDR2 YYREEE (reference sequence). Trimming pared 5 bases from V and 1 base from J, leaving 12 bases between. CDR3 size: 14 residues. CDR3 sequence reads: CASSPGLENTEAFF. CDR3 DNA: TGTGCCAGCAGTCCGGGACTCGAGAACACTGAAGCTTTCTTT.

The sample holds a few counts of this clone. The CDR3 sequence is CASSFGRHEQFF. In nucleotides, the CDR3 is TGTGCCAGCAGTTTCGGTCGTCATGAGCAGTTCTTC. The chain recombines TRBV27 with TRBJ2-1; no clear D. Trimming removed 3 bases at V and 8 bases at J, with 8 bases between. Germline V lookup: CDR1 MNHEY, CDR2 SMNVEV (reference sequence). The CDR3 contains 12 residues.

Regarding this clone: Other DNA sequences in the same sample also yield this CDR3. The chain has TRBV28 and TRBJ1-2, with a weak D call TRBD1 (5 bases). There are 14 residues in the CDR3. The V gene's germline CDR1 is MDHEN and CDR2 SYDVKM. With 2 bases removed from V and 2 bases from J, the gap between germline ends came to 9 bases. The CDR3 protein is CASSLGAGNYGYTF. Here the CDR3 DNA reads TGTGCCAGCAGTTTAGGGGCAGGGAACTATGGCTACACCTTC.

This clone was counted only a few times. The rearrangement joins TRBV5-6 to TRBJ1-5; perhaps TRBD1 as D (6 bases). This CDR3 has 15 residues. CDR1 is SGHDT and CDR2 is YYEEEE in the germline V gene. The V and J ends lost 4 bases and 3 bases respectively, with 14 bases between them. CDR3 bases: TGTGCCAGCAGCCTAGGGGGGGGCCTCAATCAGCCCCAGCATTTT. This sequence encodes CASSLGGGLNQPQHF.

This clone came up once. The V call is TRBV9, the J call TRBJ2-7; 15 nucleotides agree with TRBD2. This CDR3 has 15 amino acids. The J segment lost 5 bases and the V segment lost 4 bases, leaving 4 bases of the junction unmatched. Germline assignment: CDR1 SGDLS and CDR2 YYNGEE. In DNA form, the CDR3 reads TGTGCCAGCAGCACGCGGACTAGCGGGAGGGACGAGCAGTACTTC. It encodes CASSTRTSGRDEQYF.

The chain's CDR3 is CASSMGQGATGYTF. In nucleotides, the CDR3 is TGTGCCAGTAGTATGGGACAGGGAGCGACTGGCTACACCTTC. The genes are TRBV19 and TRBJ1-2; 9 bases fit TRBD1. This CDR3 comprises 14 residues. Trimming took 3 bases from V and 7 from J; bases not matched to a gene: 6. Germline V gene lookup returns CDR1 LNHDA and CDR2 SQIVND (reference sequence).

This chain uses TRBV28 with TRBJ1-2; possible D gene TRBD1, 5 bases. The CDR3 runs 17 residues. Germline V gene data show CDR1 as MDHEN and CDR2 as SYDVKM. Trimming took 3 bases from V and 4 from J, leaving 21 bases between them. CDR3: CASSLGETGQAVYGYTF. The CDR3 bases are TGTGCCAGCAGTTTGGGGGAGACCGGCCAGGCTGTCTATGGCTACACCTTC.

CDR3 in amino acids: CASSLGQNTEAFF. The CDR3 DNA reads TGTGCCAGCAGTCTCGGACAGAACACTGAAGCTTTCTTT. The chain has TRBV3-1 (or the pseudogene TRBV3-2) and TRBJ1-1; a weak D match, TRBD1 (5 bases). The CDR3 extends over 13 amino acids. V lost 6 bases and J lost 1, with 9 bases in between. Germline V gene lookup returns CDR1 LGHDT and CDR2 YNNKEL (reference sequence).